Each of the 15 T cell receptor beta chains below was sequenced from the same sample in a study of cytomegalovirus exposure and HLA in healthy donors. PCR primers comprised 60 Vbeta and 13 Jbeta primers. Method: immunoSEQ multiplex PCR; TCRdb's copy keeps in-frame clones and lacks some. This sample has about 160,000 clones; roughly 90% occur once, and the top ten carry over 1.5%. Source material: PBMCs. These receptors all come from a woman aged 18-35 years in good health and CMV-seronegative.

The gene calls are TRBV29-1 and TRBJ1-1; 10 nucleotides line up with TRBD1. The germline V gene has CDR1 SQVTM and CDR2 ANQGSEA. The junction had 9 bases not matched to a gene; V was cut back by 5 bases and J by 3 bases. CDR3 length: 15 residues. CDR3 sequence (DNA): TGCAGCGTTCCCCAAGGACAGGGGGAGTACACTGAAGCTTTCTTT. Translating gives CSVPQGQGEYTEAFF.

V and J are TRBV5-4 and TRBJ2-3; D is perhaps TRBD2 (6 bases). This CDR3 region has 15 residues. Trimming shortened V by 0 bases and J by 5 bases, and 13 bases separated the two germline ends. CDR1 is SGHNT, CDR2 YYREEE, per germline (reference sequence). The CDR3 is CASSLEDPAGDTQYF. The CDR3 DNA reads TGTGCCAGCAGCTTGGAAGACCCAGCGGGAGATACGCAGTATTTT.

The chain uses TRBV7-9 and TRBJ2-7; 8 bases fit TRBD1. CDR3 length equals 13 residues. Germline values: CDR1 SEHNR, CDR2 FQNEAQ (reference sequence). The V gene end was trimmed by 1 base and the J gene end by 11 bases; junction bases not matched to a gene: 7. The CDR3 sequence is CASSLVQGASEYF. CDR3 in DNA: TGTGCCAGCAGCTTAGTGCAGGGGGCTTCTGAGTACTTC.

This rearrangement joins TRBV19 to TRBJ2-3; D perhaps matches TRBD1 (5 bases). The CDR3 runs to 15 residues. V was clipped by 9 bases and J by 7 bases, with 23 bases between them. In germline, CDR1 is LNHDA, CDR2 SQIVND (reference sequence). The DNA for the CDR3 is TGTGCCAGCACCGGATGGGTTGGGCAGGGCCATACGCAGTATTTT. Protein: CASTGWVGQGHTQYF.

This clone was counted a few times. This chain joins TRBV13 and TRBJ2-7; D uncertain. V lost 3 bases, J lost 7 bases, and 10 bases lay in between. This CDR3 has 12 residues. The germline gives CDR1 PRHDT, CDR2 FYEKMQ (reference sequence). CDR3 in DNA: TGTGCCAGCAGCTTTTTTTCAGAAGAGCAGTACTTC. Its translation: CASSFFSEEQYF.

The chain recombines TRBV9 with TRBJ2-5; 13 nucleotides match TRBD2. Germline V gene data show CDR1 as SGDLS and CDR2 as YYNGEE. V dropped 0 bases and J dropped 3; count of bases not matched to a gene: 5. The CDR3 is made up of 17 amino acids. CDR3 DNA: TGTGCCAGCAGCGTAGGATCCACTAGCGGGGGGGAAGAGACCCAGTACTTC. Protein: CASSVGSTSGGEETQYF. The full variable domain, in which reference TRBV9 and TRBJ2-5 provide the parts outside the CDR3, is DSGVTQTPKHLITATGQRVTLRCSPRSGDLSVYWYQQSLDQGLQFLIQYYNGEERAKGNILERFSAQQFPDLHSELNLSSLELGDSALYFCASSVGSTSGGEETQYFGPGTRLLVL.

The CDR3 reads CASSVQVNYGYTF. In DNA, the CDR3 is TGTGCCAGCAGTGTCCAGGTGAACTATGGCTACACCTTC. The chain carries TRBV28 and TRBJ1-2; D is ambiguous. There are 13 residues in the CDR3. V was trimmed by 5 bases and J by 2 bases, leaving 9 bases between them. The germline gives CDR1 MDHEN, CDR2 SYDVKM.

CDR3 nucleotides: TGTGCCAGCAGTTACCTGACAGGGGGCGTTGGAAACACCATATATTTT. Translated, it gives CASSYLTGGVGNTIYF. The chain joins TRBV6-5 to TRBJ1-3; 10 positions match TRBD1. CDR1 and CDR2 (germline): MNHEY, SVGAGI. The CDR3 length is 16 residues. J gave up 3 bases and V 2 bases, and 4 bases lay outside the gene matches.

The chain employs TRBV5-6 and TRBJ2-3; D is perhaps TRBD2 (6 bases). The V and J ends lost 0 bases and 2 bases respectively, with 7 bases between them. Germline V gene sequence: CDR1 SGHDT, CDR2 YYEEEE. The CDR3 has 14 residues. The DNA of the CDR3 is TGTGCCAGCAGCTTGGGCGGGGTCACAGATACGCAGTATTTT. It translates to CASSLGGVTDTQYF.

This chain joins TRBV2 and TRBJ2-3; D may be TRBD2 (6 bases). V was shortened by 7 bases and J by 0 bases, with 20 bases between the two germline ends. There are 17 residues in the CDR3. CDR1 and CDR2 (germline): SNHLY, FYNNEI. The chain's CDR3 is CASKLWREPSSTDTQYF. The CDR3 bases are TGTGCCAGCAAACTATGGAGGGAGCCATCTAGCACAGATACGCAGTATTTT.

The V call is TRBV4-1, the J call TRBJ2-5; 11 bases are shared with TRBD2. Judging by the DNA end, TRBJ2-7 fits better; the J call may be wrong. Germline V gene sequence: CDR1 MGHRA, CDR2 YSYEKL. This CDR3 is 17 amino acids long. CDR3 sequence reads: CASSQDWVAGGGGEQYF. The CDR3 DNA is TGCGCCAGCAGCCAAGATTGGGTAGCGGGAGGGGGTGGCGAGCAGTACTTC.

DNA for the CDR3: TGTGCCAGCAGCCAGTCGACTGGTTACAATGAGCAGTTCTTC. Protein: CASSQSTGYNEQFF. The V and J genes are TRBV4-2 and TRBJ2-1; D remains unclear. Trimming took 3 bases from V and 4 from J, leaving 10 bases between them. The CDR3 runs to 14 residues. Germline lookup yields CDR1 LGHNA and CDR2 YNFKEQ.

The chain combines TRBV7-8 with TRBJ1-2, with D unresolved. V lost 2 bases and J 2 bases, leaving 6 bases between the germline ends. Germline assignment: CDR1 SGHVS and CDR2 FQNEAQ. CDR3 length equals 13 residues. The CDR3 DNA is TGTGCCAGCAGCTTACTTGAGAACTATGGCTACACCTTC. Translated: CASSLLENYGYTF.

The chain uses TRBV28 and TRBJ1-3; D not resolved. The CDR3 totals 17 residues. V was shortened by 7 bases and J by 1 base, with 20 bases between the two germline ends. Germline V gene sequence: CDR1 MDHEN, CDR2 SYDVKM. CDR3 in amino acids: CASTPPSGSSSGNTIYF. CDR3 sequence (DNA): TGTGCCAGCACCCCCCCATCGGGGTCCTCTTCTGGAAACACCATATATTTT.

The chain links TRBV7-2 to TRBJ1-6; 9 nucleotides line up with TRBD1. CDR1 and CDR2 (germline): SGHTA, FQGNSA. This CDR3 region has 18 residues. The ends lost 7 bases at V and 6 bases at J; junction bases unmatched: 16. The CDR3 DNA is TGTGCCAGCACCTTCCTCCAAGGGACAGGGCCGGCTAATTCACCCCTCCACTTT. Protein: CASTFLQGTGPANSPLHF.